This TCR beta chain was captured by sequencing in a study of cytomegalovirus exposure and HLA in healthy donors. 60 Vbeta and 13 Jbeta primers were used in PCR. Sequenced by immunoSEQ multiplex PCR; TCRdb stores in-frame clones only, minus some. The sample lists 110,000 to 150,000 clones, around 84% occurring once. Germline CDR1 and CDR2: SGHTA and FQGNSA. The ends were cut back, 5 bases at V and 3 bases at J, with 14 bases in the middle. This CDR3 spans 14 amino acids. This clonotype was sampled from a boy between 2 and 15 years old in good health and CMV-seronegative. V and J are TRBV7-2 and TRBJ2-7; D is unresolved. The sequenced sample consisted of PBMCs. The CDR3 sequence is CASSLTQAIYEQYF. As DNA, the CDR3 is TGTGCCAGCAGCCTCACCCAGGCGATCTACGAGCAGTACTTC.